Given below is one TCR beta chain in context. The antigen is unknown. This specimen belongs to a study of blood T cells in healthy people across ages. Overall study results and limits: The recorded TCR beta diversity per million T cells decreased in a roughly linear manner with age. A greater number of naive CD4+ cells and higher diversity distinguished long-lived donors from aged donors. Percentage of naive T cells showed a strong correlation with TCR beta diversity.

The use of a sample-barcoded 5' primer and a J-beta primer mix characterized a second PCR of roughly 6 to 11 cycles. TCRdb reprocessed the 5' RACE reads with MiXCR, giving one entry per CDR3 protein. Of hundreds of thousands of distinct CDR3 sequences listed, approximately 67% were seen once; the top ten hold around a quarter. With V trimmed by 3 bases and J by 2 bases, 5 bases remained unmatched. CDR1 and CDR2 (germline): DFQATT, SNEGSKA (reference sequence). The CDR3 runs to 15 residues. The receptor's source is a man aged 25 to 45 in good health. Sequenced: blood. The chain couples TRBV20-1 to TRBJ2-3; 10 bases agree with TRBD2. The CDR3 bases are TGCAGTGCTAGTGATAGCGGGGGGCTCACAGATACGCAGTATTTT. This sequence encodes CSASDSGGLTDTQYF.